What follows describes a single T cell receptor beta chain. Its target is unknown. This sample is drawn from a study of cytomegalovirus exposure and HLA in healthy donors. Study-wide results and limits: Cytomegalovirus-associated status was assigned to 150 or so TCR beta chains.

The CDR3 is 14 amino acids. The germline V gene has CDR1 LNHDA and CDR2 SQIVND (reference sequence). Trimming removed 7 bases from V and 4 bases from J, with 14 bases in between. In the PCR, 60 Vbeta and 13 Jbeta primers were used. The repertoire was sequenced with immunoSEQ multiplex PCR; TCRdb's copy has only in-frame clones and lacks some. The data show some 120,000 clones, around 81% seen once. This receptor was obtained from a woman between 35 and 50 years old in good health and CMV-seronegative. The chain uses TRBV19 and TRBJ1-5; the D gene is possibly TRBD1 (6 bases). The sequenced material came from PBMCs. The chain's CDR3 is CASMVGQPNQPQHF. The CDR3 DNA follows: TGTGCCAGTATGGTCGGACAGCCAAATCAGCCCCAGCATTTT.